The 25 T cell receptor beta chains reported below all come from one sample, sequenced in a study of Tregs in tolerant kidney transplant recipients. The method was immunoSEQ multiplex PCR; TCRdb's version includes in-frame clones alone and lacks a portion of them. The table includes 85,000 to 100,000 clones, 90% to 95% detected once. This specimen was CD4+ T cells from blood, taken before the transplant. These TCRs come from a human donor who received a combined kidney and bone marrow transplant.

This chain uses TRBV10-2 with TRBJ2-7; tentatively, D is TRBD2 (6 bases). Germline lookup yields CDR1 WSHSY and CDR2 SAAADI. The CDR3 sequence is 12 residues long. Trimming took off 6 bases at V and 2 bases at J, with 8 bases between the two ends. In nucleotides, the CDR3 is TGCGCCAGCAGGGGGGGAGCCTACGAGCAGTACTTC. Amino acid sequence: CASRGGAYEQYF.

The CDR3 spells CASSRSGEADTQYF. In nucleotides, the CDR3 is TGTGCCAGCAGCCGAAGCGGGGAGGCAGATACGCAGTATTTT. The J gene is TRBJ2-3, the V gene TRBV7-3; TRBD2 agrees at 7 bases. The V gene end was trimmed by 5 bases and the J gene end by 4 bases; junction bases not matched to a gene: 6. The germline gives CDR1 SGHTA, CDR2 FQGTGA. There are 14 residues in the CDR3.

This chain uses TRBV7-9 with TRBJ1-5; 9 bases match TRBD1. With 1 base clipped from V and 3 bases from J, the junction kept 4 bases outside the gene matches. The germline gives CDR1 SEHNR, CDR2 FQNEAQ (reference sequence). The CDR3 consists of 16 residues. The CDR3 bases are TGTGCCAGCAGCTTAGTGGGACAGGGAAACAATCAGCCCCAGCATTTT. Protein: CASSLVGQGNNQPQHF.

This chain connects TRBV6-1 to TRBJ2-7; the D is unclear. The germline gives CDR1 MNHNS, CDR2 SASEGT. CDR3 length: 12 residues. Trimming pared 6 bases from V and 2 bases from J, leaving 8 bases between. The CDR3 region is CASSRPAYEQYF. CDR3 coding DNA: TGTGCCAGCAGCCGTCCAGCCTACGAGCAGTACTTC.

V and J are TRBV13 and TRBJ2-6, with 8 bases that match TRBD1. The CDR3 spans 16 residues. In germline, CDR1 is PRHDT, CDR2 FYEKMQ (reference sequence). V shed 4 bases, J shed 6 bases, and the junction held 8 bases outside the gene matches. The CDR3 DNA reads TGTGCCAGCAGCTGGGTCCGGGACAGGCCGGCCAACGTCCTGACTTTC. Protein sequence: CASSWVRDRPANVLTF.

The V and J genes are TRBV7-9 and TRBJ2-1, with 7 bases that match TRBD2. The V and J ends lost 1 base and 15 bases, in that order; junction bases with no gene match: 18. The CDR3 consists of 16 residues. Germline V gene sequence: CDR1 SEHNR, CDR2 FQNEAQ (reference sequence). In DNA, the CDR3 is TGTGCCAGCAGCTTAGGCGGGGGAGCTTACAATGAGGGTGGGTTCTTC. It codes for CASSLGGGAYNEGGFF.

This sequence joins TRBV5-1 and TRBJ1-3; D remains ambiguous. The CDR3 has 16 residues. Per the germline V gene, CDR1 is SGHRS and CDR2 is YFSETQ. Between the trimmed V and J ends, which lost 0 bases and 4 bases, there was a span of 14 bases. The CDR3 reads CASSLGFGLSGNTIYF. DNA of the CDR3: TGCGCCAGCAGCTTGGGATTCGGGTTATCCGGAAACACCATATATTTT.

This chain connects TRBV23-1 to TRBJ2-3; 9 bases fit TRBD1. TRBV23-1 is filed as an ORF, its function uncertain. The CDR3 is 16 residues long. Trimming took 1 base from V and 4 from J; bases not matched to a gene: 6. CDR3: CASSQLGTGRADTQYF. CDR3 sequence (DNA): TGCGCCAGCAGTCAATTAGGGACAGGGAGGGCAGATACGCAGTATTTT.

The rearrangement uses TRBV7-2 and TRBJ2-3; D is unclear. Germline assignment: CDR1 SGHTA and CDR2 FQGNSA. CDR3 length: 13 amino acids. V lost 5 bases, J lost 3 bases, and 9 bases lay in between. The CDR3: CASSPLATDTQYF. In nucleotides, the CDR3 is TGTGCCAGCAGCCCATTAGCAACAGATACGCAGTATTTT.

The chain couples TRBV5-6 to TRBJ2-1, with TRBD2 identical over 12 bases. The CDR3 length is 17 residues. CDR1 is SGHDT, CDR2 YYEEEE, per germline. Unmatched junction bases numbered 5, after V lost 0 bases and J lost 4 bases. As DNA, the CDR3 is TGTGCCAGCAGCTTGGTGGCCGGGACTAGCGGGTACAATGAGCAGTTCTTC. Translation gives CASSLVAGTSGYNEQFF.

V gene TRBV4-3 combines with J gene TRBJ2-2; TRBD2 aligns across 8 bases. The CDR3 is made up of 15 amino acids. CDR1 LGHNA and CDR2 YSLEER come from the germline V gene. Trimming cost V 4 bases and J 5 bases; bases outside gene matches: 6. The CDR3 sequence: CASSPRGGMTGELFF. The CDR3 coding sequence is TGCGCCAGCAGCCCCCGCGGGGGGATGACCGGGGAGCTGTTTTTT.

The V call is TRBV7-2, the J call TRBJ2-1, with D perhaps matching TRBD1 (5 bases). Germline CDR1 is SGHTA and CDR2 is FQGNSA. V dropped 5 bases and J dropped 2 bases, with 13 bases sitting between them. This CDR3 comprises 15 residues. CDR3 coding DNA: TGTGCCAGCAGCCCCCCCGGACAACCCTACAATGAGCAGTTCTTC. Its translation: CASSPPGQPYNEQFF.

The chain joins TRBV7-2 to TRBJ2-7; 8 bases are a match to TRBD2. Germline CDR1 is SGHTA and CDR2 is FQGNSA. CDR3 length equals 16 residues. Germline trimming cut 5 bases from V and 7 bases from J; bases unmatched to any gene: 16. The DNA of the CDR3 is TGTGCCAGCAGCCGACGTGGGTCGGGAGGGTCTGGGGAGCAGTACTTC. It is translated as CASSRRGSGGSGEQYF.

The CDR3 region is CAWSVRGAYNEQFF. CDR3 sequence (DNA): TGTGCCTGGAGTGTGCGGGGGGCCTACAATGAGCAGTTCTTC. The genes are TRBV30 and TRBJ2-1; 8 nucleotides agree with TRBD2. This CDR3 has 14 amino acids. J gave up 2 bases and V 0 bases, and 0 bases lay outside the gene matches. Germline values: CDR1 GTSNPN, CDR2 SVGIG (reference sequence).

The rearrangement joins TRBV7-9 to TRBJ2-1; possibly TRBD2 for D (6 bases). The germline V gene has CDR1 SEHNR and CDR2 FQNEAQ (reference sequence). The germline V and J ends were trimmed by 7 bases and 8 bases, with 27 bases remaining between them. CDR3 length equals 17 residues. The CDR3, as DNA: TGTGCCAGCACCCAATGGGGGTCCGGGGGAAAGCAGCATGAGCAGTTCTTC. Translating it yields CASTQWGSGGKQHEQFF.

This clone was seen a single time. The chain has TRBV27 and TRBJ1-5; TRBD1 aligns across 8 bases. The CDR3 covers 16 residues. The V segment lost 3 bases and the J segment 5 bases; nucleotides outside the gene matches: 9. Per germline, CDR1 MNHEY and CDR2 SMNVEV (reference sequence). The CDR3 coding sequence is TGTGCCAGCAGTTTGAAACCGGACAGGGCCTATCAGCCCCAGCATTTT. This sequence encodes CASSLKPDRAYQPQHF.

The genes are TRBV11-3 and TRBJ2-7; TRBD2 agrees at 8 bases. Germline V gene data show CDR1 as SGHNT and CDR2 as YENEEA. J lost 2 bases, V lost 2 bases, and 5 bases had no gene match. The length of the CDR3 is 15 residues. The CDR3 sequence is CASSLFGSGTYEQYF. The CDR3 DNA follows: TGTGCCAGCAGCTTATTCGGTAGCGGGACCTACGAGCAGTACTTC. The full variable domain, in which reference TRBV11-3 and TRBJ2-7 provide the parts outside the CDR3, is EAGVVQSPRYKIIEKKQPVAFWCNPISGHNTLYWYLQNLGQGPELLIRYENEEAVDDSQLPKDRFSAERLKGVDSTLKIQPAELGDSAVYLCASSLFGSGTYEQYFGPGTRLTVT.

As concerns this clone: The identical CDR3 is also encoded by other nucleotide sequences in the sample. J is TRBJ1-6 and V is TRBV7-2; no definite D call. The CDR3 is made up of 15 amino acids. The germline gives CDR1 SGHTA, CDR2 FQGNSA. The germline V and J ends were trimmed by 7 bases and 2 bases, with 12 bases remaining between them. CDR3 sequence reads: CASTRDSAYNSPLHF. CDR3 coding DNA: TGTGCCAGCACCCGGGATAGTGCCTATAATTCACCCCTCCACTTT.

For the CDR3, the DNA is TGCGCCAGCAGCCTCACCGGGGCTGGGGCCAACGTCCTGACTTTC. Its translation: CASSLTGAGANVLTF. V usage is TRBV4-3 and J usage is TRBJ2-6, with D maybe TRBD2 (5 bases). Between the trimmed V and J ends, which lost 4 bases and 2 bases, there was a span of 9 bases. The CDR3 extends over 15 amino acids. Germline V gene lookup returns CDR1 LGHNA and CDR2 YSLEER.

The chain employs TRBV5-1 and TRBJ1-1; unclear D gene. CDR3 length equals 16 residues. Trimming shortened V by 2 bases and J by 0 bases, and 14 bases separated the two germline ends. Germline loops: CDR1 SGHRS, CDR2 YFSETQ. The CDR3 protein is CASSFSISVMNTEAFF. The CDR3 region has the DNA TGCGCCAGCAGCTTCTCCATTAGCGTCATGAACACTGAAGCTTTCTTT. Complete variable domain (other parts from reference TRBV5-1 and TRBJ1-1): KAGVTQTPRYLIKTRGQQVTLSCSPISGHRSVSWYQQTPGQGLQFLFEYFSETQRNKGNFPGRFSGRQFSNSRSEMNVSTLELGDSALYLCASSFSISVMNTEAFFGQGTRLTVV.

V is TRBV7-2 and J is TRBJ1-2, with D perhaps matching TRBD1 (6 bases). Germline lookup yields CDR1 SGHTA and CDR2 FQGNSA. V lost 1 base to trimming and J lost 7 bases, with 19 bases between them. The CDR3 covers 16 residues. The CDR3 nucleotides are TGTGCCAGCAGCTTAGAAGCGGGGGGCGGTTACTCTGGCTACACCTTC. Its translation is CASSLEAGGGYSGYTF.

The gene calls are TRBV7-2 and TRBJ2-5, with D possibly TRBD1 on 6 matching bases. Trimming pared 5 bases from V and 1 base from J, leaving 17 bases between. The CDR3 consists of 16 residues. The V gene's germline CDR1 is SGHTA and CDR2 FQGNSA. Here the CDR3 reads CASSRLFRGLQETQYF. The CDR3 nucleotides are TGTGCCAGCAGCCGCCTGTTCAGGGGCCTCCAAGAGACCCAGTACTTC.

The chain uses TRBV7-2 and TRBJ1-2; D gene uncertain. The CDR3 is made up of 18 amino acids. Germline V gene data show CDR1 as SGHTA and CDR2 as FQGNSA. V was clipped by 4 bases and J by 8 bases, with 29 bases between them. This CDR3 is CASSSPGVGNGHPRGYTF. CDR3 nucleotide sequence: TGTGCCAGCAGCTCCCCCGGGGTGGGGAATGGGCACCCTCGGGGCTACACCTTC.

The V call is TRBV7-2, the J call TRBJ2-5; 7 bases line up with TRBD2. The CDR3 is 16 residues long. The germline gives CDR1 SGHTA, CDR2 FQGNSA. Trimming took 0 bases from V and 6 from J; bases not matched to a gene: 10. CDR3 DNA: TGTGCCAGCAGCTTAGCGACGTGGGAGGGCCTGCAGACCCAGTACTTC. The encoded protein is CASSLATWEGLQTQYF.

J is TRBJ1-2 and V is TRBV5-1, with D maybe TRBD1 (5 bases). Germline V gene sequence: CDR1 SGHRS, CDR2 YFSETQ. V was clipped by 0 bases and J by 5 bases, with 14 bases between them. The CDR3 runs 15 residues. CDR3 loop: CASSLDLDRGYGYTF. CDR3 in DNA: TGCGCCAGCAGCTTGGACCTTGACAGAGGTTATGGCTACACCTTC.